These 21 T cell receptor beta chains came from one sample sequenced in a study of neurological immune-mediated disorders. TCRdb itself ran the 5' RACE reads through MiXCR, one entry per CDR3 protein. The sample carries tens of thousands of distinct CDR3 sequences, roughly 25% recorded once. The sample consisted of PBMCs. The receptors were gathered from a woman in her 70s in good health.

Remarks on this clonotype: A much larger clone is a single base away; this may be a read error. CDR3 loop: CASSPRTSGSGAQYF. DNA of the CDR3: TGTGCCAGCTCACCCCGGACTAGCGGGAGCGGGGCGCAGTATTTT. The rearrangement links TRBV18 to TRBJ2-3, with 13 bases that match TRBD2. From germline, CDR1 is KGHSH and CDR2 LQKENI. V was pared by 3 bases and J by 10 bases, with 7 bases of the junction left unmatched. The CDR3 spans 15 residues.

V and J are TRBV12-3 or TRBV12-4 and TRBJ1-2, with no clear D. V gave up 7 bases and J gave up 8 bases, with 26 bases separating them. The CDR3 spans 16 residues. The CDR3 loop is CASTPNLLGPGVGYTF. The CDR3 DNA reads TGTGCCAGCACTCCAAACCTCTTAGGGCCCGGCGTGGGCTACACCTTC.

As concerns this clonotype: The junction departs from the called germline gene at one end, perhaps through a read error. The chain uses TRBV5-1 and TRBJ2-1; D may be TRBD2 (5 bases). Germline values: CDR1 SGHRS, CDR2 YFSETQ. The CDR3 contains 15 residues. CDR3 DNA: TGCGCCAGCGGGGAGTTGGATAGCTCCTACCATGAGCAGTTCTTC. Its translation is CASGELDSSYHEQFF.

This clonotype was observed at least ten times. This chain uses TRBV7-2 with TRBJ2-1; the match to TRBD1 covers 11 bases. Trimming took 5 bases from V and 6 from J; bases not matched to a gene: 3. The CDR3 totals 14 residues. Germline assignment: CDR1 SGHTA and CDR2 FQGNSA. In DNA form, the CDR3 reads TGTGCCAGCAGCCCAGGGACAGGGGGCAATGAGCAGTTCTTC. It is translated as CASSPGTGGNEQFF. Drawing the rest from reference TRBV7-2 and TRBJ2-1, the complete variable domain is GAGVSQSPSNKVTEKGKDVELRCDPISGHTALYWYRQSLGQGLEFLIYFQGNSAPDKSGLPSDRFSAERTGGSVSTLTIQRTQQEDSAVYLCASSPGTGGNEQFFGPGTRLTVL.

The table lists this clonotype with many counts. The genes are TRBV5-1 and TRBJ2-7; 10 bases are a match to TRBD2. J was trimmed by 4 bases and V by 2 bases; bases with no gene match: 6. CDR3 length: 15 residues. Germline V gene lookup returns CDR1 SGHRS and CDR2 YFSETQ. This chain's CDR3 is CASSFRAGGGYEQYF. DNA for the CDR3: TGCGCCAGCAGCTTCAGAGCGGGAGGGGGTTACGAGCAGTACTTC.

The table lists this clonotype with a few counts. V is TRBV7-9 and J is TRBJ2-1; TRBD1 matches at 9 bases. Germline V CDR1 and CDR2: SEHNR, FQNEAQ (reference sequence). This CDR3 region has 15 residues. With 5 bases clipped from V and 8 bases from J, the junction kept 10 bases outside the gene matches. In nucleotides, the CDR3 is TGTGCCAGCAGCCCGATACAGGGGGCAGAGGATGAGCAGTTCTTC. Protein product: CASSPIQGAEDEQFF.

V gene TRBV4-1 combines with J gene TRBJ2-2, with no clear D. The CDR3 spans 15 residues. CDR1 MGHRA and CDR2 YSYEKL come from the germline V gene. With 9 bases removed from V and 0 bases from J, the gap between germline ends came to 14 bases. CDR3: CASRMWQANTGELFF. The CDR3 nucleotides read TGCGCCAGTAGGATGTGGCAGGCGAACACCGGGGAGCTGTTTTTT.

This clonotype was recorded only once. Compared with germline, one end of the junction differs, possibly owing to a read error. CDR3 sequence (DNA): TGCACCAGCAGTGATGGGCTAGCGGGAGAGAGCGAGCAGTACTTC. The encoded protein is CTSSDGLAGESEQYF. The rearrangement joins TRBV10-2 to TRBJ2-7; 10 bases align to TRBD2. The CDR3 has 15 amino acids. The germline gives CDR1 WSHSY, CDR2 SAAADI.

This clonotype occurred many times. The chain links TRBV20-1 to TRBJ2-1; TRBD2 matches at 11 bases. The V gene's germline CDR1 is DFQATT and CDR2 SNEGSKA (reference sequence). V shed 2 bases and J 1 base; nucleotides not matched to a gene: 4. The CDR3 spans 16 residues. The CDR3 sequence is CSARPSSGRSYNEQFF. CDR3 DNA sequence: TGCAGTGCTAGACCGTCTAGCGGGAGGTCCTACAATGAGCAGTTCTTC.

This clonotype appeared many times. V usage is TRBV18 and J usage is TRBJ1-1; unclear D gene. CDR1 and CDR2 from the germline V gene are KGHSH and LQKENI. The CDR3 loop spans 13 amino acids. The V end was cut by 3 bases, the J end by 7 bases, with 12 bases between. CDR3 loop: CASSPSRENEAFF. CDR3 sequence (DNA): TGTGCCAGCTCACCTTCTCGCGAAAATGAAGCTTTCTTT.

This clonotype was seen at least ten times. The chain uses TRBV6-4 and TRBJ2-3, with a weak D call TRBD2 (6 bases). Trimming stripped 4 bases from V and 0 bases from J, with 11 bases between. The germline CDR1 and CDR2 sequences are MRHNA and SNTAGT. The CDR3 runs 15 residues. The CDR3 region has the DNA TGTGCCAGCAGTGCTGGCGGGACCAGCACAGATACGCAGTATTTT. This gives the protein CASSAGGTSTDTQYF.

V and J are TRBV28 and TRBJ2-5, with 13 bases matching TRBD2. Trimming cost V 8 bases and J 4 bases; bases outside gene matches: 4. The CDR3 spans 14 residues. CDR1 is MDHEN, CDR2 SYDVKM, per germline. CDR3 sequence (DNA): TGTGCCAGCCAACTAGCGGGAGGGCCAGAGACCCAGTACTTC. Its translation is CASQLAGGPETQYF.

This clonotype appeared a single time. The CDR3 DNA reads TGCGCCAGCAGCCAAGGACTAGCGGGGGCCCTCACAGATACGCAGTATTTT. Translated: CASSQGLAGALTDTQYF. The rearrangement joins TRBV4-3 to TRBJ2-3, with 12 bases fitting TRBD2. Trimming at V came to 1 base and at J to 2 bases, leaving 4 bases not matched to a gene. In germline, CDR1 is LGHNA, CDR2 YSLEER. The CDR3 consists of 17 residues.

In this sample, this clonotype turned up many times. The chain couples TRBV7-2 to TRBJ2-5; 12 bases match TRBD2. Trimming at V came to 5 bases and at J to 5 bases, leaving 6 bases not matched to a gene. Looked up from germline, CDR1 is SGHTA and CDR2 is FQGNSA. The CDR3 is 15 amino acids. The CDR3 region has the DNA TGTGCCAGCAGCCCCAGACTAGCGGGAGAGGAGACCCAGTACTTC. Translating gives CASSPRLAGEETQYF.

This clonotype was counted only a few times. DNA of the CDR3: TGCGCCAGCAGCCCTCGAGAGCGGGGCACAGATACGCAGTATTTT. This codes for CASSPRERGTDTQYF. The rearrangement joins TRBV10-1 to TRBJ2-3; maybe TRBD2 (6 bases). CDR1 is WNHNN and CDR2 is SYGVQD in the germline V gene (reference sequence). The ends were cut back, 6 bases at V and 1 base at J, with 14 bases in the middle. CDR3 length: 15 amino acids.

This clonotype was seen at least ten times. The rearrangement links TRBV5-1 to TRBJ2-3; 10 bases are a match to TRBD2. V gave up 6 bases and J gave up 3 bases; unmatched junction bases: 7. This CDR3 has 15 residues. Germline CDR1 and CDR2: SGHRS and YFSETQ. The CDR3 loop reads CASKASGRKTDTQYF. As DNA, the CDR3 is TGCGCCAGCAAGGCTAGCGGGAGAAAAACAGATACGCAGTATTTT.

This clonotype was counted a few times. Because the CDR3's place on the DNA is in doubt, the DNA is left out and the CDR3 is given as listed by TCRdb. The chain combines TRBV5-5 with TRBJ2-3. The CDR3 spans 20 residues, counting both ends. The germline V gene has CDR1 SGHKS and CDR2 YYEKEE (reference sequence). The CDR3: CASSFYICSASLVATDTQYF.

Ten or more counts support this clonotype. The chain links TRBV4-1 to TRBJ1-6, with 7 bases fitting TRBD1. Germline V gene lookup returns CDR1 MGHRA and CDR2 YSYEKL. The V segment lost 5 bases and the J segment 9 bases; nucleotides outside the gene matches: 7. The CDR3 length is 14 residues. The CDR3 DNA reads TGCGCCAGCAGCGTCAGGGGGTTGAGTTCACCCCTCCACTTT. It encodes CASSVRGLSSPLHF.

The table lists this clonotype with many counts. V is TRBV28 and J is TRBJ2-1, with 8 bases identical to TRBD1. Trimming cost V 5 bases and J 7 bases; bases outside gene matches: 19. The CDR3 length is 18 residues. Per germline, CDR1 MDHEN and CDR2 SYDVKM. The CDR3: CASSPRGQGGLVSNEQFF. The CDR3 DNA is TGTGCCAGCAGTCCCAGAGGACAGGGCGGTCTAGTCTCGAATGAGCAGTTCTTC.

This clonotype was counted at least ten times. This chain links TRBV25-1 with TRBJ1-1; D may be TRBD1 (6 bases). CDR1 and CDR2 from the germline V gene are MGHDK and SYGVNS. There are 17 residues in the CDR3. Trimming took off 9 bases at V and 0 bases at J, with 23 bases between the two ends. For the CDR3, the DNA is TGTGCCAGTAGGCCCCGGGGGGCGAGAGGGATGAACACTGAAGCTTTCTTT. Translated, it gives CASRPRGARGMNTEAFF. Based on the CDR3 plus reference TRBV25-1 and TRBJ1-1, the full variable domain is EADIYQTPRYLVIGTGKKITLECSQTMGHDKMYWYQQDPGMELHLIHYSYGVNSTEKGDLSSESTVSRIRTEHFPLTLESARPSHTSQYLCASRPRGARGMNTEAFFGQGTRLTVV.

This clonotype appeared many times. The V call is TRBV5-1, the J call TRBJ2-3; TRBD1 matches at 9 bases. The V gene end was trimmed by 4 bases and the J gene end by 1 base; junction bases not matched to a gene: 7. Germline lookup yields CDR1 SGHRS and CDR2 YFSETQ. This CDR3 is 16 amino acids long. The CDR3, as DNA: TGCGCCAGCAGCACGGGACAGGGATCAGGCACAGATACGCAGTATTTT. This codes for CASSTGQGSGTDTQYF.